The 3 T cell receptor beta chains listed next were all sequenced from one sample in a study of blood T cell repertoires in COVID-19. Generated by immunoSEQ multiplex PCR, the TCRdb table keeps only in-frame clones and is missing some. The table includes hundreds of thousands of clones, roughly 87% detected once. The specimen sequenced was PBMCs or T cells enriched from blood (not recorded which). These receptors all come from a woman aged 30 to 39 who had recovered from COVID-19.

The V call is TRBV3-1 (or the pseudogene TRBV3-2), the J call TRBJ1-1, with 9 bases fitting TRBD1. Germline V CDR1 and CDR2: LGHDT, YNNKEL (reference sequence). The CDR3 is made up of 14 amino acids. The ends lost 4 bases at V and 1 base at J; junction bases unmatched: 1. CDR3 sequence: CASSRDRANTEAFF. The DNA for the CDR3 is TGTGCCAGCAGCCGGGACAGGGCGAACACTGAAGCTTTCTTT.

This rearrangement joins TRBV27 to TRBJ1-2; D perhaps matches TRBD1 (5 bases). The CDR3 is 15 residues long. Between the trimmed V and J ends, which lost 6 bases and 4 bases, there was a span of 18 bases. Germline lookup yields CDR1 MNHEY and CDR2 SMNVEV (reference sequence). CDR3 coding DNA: TGTGCCAGCAGCCCACGGCAGGGCCCCCTCTATGGCTACACCTTC. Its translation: CASSPRQGPLYGYTF.

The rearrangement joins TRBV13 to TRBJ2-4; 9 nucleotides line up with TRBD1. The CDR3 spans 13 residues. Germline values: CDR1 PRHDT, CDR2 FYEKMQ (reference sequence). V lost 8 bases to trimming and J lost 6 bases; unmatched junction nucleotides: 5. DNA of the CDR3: TGTGCCAGCGGACAGGGGAGGATAAACATTCAGTACTTC. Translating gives CASGQGRINIQYF.